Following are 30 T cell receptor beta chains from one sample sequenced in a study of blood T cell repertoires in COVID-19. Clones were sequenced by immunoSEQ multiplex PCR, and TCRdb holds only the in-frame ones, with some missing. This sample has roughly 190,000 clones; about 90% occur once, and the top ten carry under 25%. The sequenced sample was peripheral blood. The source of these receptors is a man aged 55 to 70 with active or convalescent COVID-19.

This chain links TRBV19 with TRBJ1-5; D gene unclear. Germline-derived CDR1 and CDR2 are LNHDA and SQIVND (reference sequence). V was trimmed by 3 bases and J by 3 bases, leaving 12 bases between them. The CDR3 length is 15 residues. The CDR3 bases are TGTGCCAGTAGTATGTATTCGGGGAACAATCAGCCCCAGCATTTT. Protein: CASSMYSGNNQPQHF.

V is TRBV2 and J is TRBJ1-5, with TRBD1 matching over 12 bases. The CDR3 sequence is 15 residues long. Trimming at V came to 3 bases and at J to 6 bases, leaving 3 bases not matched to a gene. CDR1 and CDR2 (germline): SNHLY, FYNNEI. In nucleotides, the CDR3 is TGTGCCAGCAGTGATGGGACAGGGGGCTCTCAGCCCCAGCATTTT. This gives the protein CASSDGTGGSQPQHF.

This CDR3 is CATTLRYEQYF. CDR3 in DNA: TGTGCCACCACCCTCAGATACGAGCAGTACTTC. The genes are TRBV24-1 and TRBJ2-7; D is ambiguous. Trimming stripped 8 bases from V and 4 bases from J, with 8 bases between. CDR1 KGHDR and CDR2 SFDVKD come from the germline V gene. This CDR3 region has 11 residues.

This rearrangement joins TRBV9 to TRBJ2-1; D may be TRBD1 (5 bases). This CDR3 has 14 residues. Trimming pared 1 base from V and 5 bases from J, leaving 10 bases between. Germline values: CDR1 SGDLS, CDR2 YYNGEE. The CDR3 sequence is CASSVQGQNNEQFF. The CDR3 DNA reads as TGTGCCAGCAGCGTACAGGGCCAGAACAATGAGCAGTTCTTC. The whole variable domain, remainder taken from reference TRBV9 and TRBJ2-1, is DSGVTQTPKHLITATGQRVTLRCSPRSGDLSVYWYQQSLDQGLQFLIQYYNGEERAKGNILERFSAQQFPDLHSELNLSSLELGDSALYFCASSVQGQNNEQFFGPGTRLTVL.

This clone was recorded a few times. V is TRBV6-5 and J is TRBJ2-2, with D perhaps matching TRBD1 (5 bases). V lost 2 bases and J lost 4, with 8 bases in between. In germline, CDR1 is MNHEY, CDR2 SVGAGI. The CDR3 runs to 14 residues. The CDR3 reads CASSYRGVTGELFF. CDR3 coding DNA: TGTGCCAGCAGTTACAGGGGCGTCACCGGGGAGCTGTTTTTT.

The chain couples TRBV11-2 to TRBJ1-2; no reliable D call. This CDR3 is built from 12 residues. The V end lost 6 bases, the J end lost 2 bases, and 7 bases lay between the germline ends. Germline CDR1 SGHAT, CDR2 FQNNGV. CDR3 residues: CASSQRNYGYTF. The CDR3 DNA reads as TGTGCCAGCAGTCAACGGAACTATGGCTACACCTTC. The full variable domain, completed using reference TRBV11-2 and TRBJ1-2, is EAGVAQSPRYKIIEKRQSVAFWCNPISGHATLYWYQQILGQGPKLLIQFQNNGVVDDSQLPKDRFSAERLKGVDSTLKIQPAKLEDSAVYLCASSQRNYGYTFGSGTRLTVV.

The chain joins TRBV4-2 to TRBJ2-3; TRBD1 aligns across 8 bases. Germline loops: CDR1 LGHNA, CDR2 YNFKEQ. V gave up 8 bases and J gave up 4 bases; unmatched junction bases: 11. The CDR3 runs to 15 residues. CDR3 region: CASSDRDLSADTQYF. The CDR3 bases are TGTGCCAGCTCGGACAGGGATCTTAGCGCAGATACGCAGTATTTT.

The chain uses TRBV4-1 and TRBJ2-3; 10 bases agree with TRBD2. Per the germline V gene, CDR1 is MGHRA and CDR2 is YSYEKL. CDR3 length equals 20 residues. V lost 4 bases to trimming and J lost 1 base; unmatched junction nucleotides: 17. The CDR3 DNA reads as TGCGCCAGCAGCCGGTCCCCAAGCGGGGGGGCCCAAGCGGGCACAGATACGCAGTATTTT. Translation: CASSRSPSGGAQAGTDTQYF.

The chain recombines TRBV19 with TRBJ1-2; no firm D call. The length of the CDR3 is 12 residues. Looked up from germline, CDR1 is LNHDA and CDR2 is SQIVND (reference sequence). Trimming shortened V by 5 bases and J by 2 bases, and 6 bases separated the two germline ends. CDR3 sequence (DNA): TGTGCCAGTAGTCAAACAAACTATGGCTACACCTTC. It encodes CASSQTNYGYTF.

The CDR3 protein is CASSKDPVSGSPLHF. The CDR3 DNA follows: TGTGCCAGCAGCAAAGACCCCGTCAGTGGTTCACCCCTCCACTTT. The chain employs TRBV21-1 and TRBJ1-6; the D call of TRBD1 is as the table states it, not checked on the DNA. TRBV21-1 has pseudogene status. The CDR3 spans 15 residues.

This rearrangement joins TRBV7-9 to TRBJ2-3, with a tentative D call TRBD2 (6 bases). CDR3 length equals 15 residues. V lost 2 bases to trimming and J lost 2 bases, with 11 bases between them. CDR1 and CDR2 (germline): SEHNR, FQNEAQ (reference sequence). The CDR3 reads CASSLMGGFTDTQYF. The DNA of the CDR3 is TGTGCCAGCAGCTTAATGGGAGGATTCACAGATACGCAGTATTTT.

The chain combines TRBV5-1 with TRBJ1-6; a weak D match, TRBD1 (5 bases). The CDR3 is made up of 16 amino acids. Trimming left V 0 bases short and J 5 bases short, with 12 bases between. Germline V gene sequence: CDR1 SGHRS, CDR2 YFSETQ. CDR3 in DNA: TGCGCCAGCAGCTTGGGACCAGGGTCTGATAATTCACCCCTCCACTTT. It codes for CASSLGPGSDNSPLHF.

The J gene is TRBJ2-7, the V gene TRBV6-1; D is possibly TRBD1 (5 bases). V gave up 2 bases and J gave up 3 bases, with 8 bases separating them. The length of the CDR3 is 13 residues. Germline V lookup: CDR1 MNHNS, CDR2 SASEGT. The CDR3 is CASSENRNYEQYF. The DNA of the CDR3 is TGTGCCAGCAGTGAAAACAGGAACTACGAGCAGTACTTC.

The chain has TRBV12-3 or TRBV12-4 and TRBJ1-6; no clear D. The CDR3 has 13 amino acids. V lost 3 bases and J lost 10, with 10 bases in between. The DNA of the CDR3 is TGTGCCAGCAGTTTGGAGGGAGGGTCACCCCTCCACTTT. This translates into CASSLEGGSPLHF.

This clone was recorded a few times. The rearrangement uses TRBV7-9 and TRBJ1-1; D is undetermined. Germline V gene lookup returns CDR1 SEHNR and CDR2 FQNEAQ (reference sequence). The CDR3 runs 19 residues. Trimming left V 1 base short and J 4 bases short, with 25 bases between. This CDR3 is CASSLGKRVSPGFGTEAFF. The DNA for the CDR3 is TGTGCCAGCAGCTTAGGCAAGCGGGTCAGCCCCGGGTTCGGCACTGAAGCTTTCTTT.

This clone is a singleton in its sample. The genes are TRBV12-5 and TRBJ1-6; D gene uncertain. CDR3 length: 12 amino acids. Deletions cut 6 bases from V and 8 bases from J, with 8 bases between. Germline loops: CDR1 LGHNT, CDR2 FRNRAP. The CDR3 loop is CASGLIDSPLHF. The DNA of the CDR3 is TGTGCTAGTGGATTGATAGATTCACCCCTCCACTTT.

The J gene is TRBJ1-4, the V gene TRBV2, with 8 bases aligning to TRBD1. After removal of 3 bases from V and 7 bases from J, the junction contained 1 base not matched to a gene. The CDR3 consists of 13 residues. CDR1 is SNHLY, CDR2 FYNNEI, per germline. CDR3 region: CASSDDRGEKLFF. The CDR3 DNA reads TGTGCCAGCAGTGATGACAGGGGTGAAAAACTGTTTTTT.

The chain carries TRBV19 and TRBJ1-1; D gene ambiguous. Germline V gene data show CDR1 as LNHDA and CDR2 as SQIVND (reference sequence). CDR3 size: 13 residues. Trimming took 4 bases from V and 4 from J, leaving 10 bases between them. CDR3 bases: TGTGCCAGTAGTAATTTGCCCGGCACTGAAGCTTTCTTT. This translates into CASSNLPGTEAFF. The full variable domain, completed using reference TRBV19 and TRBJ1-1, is DGGITQSPKYLFRKEGQNVTLSCEQNLNHDAMYWYRQDPGQGLRLIYYSQIVNDFQKGDIAEGYSVSREKKESFPLTVTSAQKNPTAFYLCASSNLPGTEAFFGQGTRLTVV.

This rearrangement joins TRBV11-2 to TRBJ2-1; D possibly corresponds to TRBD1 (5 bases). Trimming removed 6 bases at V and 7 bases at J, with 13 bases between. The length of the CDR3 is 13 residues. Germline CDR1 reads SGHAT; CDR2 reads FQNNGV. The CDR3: CASSFPGLNEQFF. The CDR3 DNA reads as TGTGCCAGCAGTTTCCCAGGGTTGAATGAGCAGTTCTTC. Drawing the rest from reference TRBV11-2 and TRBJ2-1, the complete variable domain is EAGVAQSPRYKIIEKRQSVAFWCNPISGHATLYWYQQILGQGPKLLIQFQNNGVVDDSQLPKDRFSAERLKGVDSTLKIQPAKLEDSAVYLCASSFPGLNEQFFGPGTRLTVL.

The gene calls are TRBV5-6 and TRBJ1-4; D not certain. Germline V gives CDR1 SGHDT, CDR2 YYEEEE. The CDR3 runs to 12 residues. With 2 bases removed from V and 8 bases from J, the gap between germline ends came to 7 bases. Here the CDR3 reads CASSFAGEKLFF. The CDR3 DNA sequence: TGTGCCAGCAGCTTTGCGGGGGAAAAACTGTTTTTT.

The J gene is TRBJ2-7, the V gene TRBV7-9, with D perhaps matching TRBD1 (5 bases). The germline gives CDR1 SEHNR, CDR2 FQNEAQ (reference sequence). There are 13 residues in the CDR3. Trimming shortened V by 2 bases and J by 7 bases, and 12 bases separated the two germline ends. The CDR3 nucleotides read TGTGCCAGCAGCTTACCAGAGAGGACAGAGCAGTACTTC. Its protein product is CASSLPERTEQYF. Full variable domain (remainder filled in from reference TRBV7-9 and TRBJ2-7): DTGVSQNPRHKITKRGQNVTFRCDPISEHNRLYWYRQTLGQGPEFLTYFQNEAQLEKSRLLSDRFSAERPKGSFSTLEIQRTEQGDSAMYLCASSLPERTEQYFGPGTRLTVT.

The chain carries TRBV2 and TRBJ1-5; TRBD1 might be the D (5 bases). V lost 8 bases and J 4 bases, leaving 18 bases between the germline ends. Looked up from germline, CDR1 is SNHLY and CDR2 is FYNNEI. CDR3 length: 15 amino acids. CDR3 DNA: TGTGCCAGCGGGAGGGGATCTTTGATTAATCAGCCCCAGCATTTT. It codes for CASGRGSLINQPQHF.

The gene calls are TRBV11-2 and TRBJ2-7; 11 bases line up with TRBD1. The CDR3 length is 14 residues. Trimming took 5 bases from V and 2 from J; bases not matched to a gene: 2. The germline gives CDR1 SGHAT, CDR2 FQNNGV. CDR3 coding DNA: TGTGCCAGCAGCCGGGGACAGGGGGCCTACGAGCAGTACTTC. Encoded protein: CASSRGQGAYEQYF.

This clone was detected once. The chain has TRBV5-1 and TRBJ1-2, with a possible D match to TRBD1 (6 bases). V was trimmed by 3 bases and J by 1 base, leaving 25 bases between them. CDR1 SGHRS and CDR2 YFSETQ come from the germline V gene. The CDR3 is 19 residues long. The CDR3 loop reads CASSSVPVTGFVDNYGYTF. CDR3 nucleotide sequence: TGCGCCAGCAGCTCGGTTCCGGTGACAGGTTTTGTGGATAACTATGGCTACACCTTC. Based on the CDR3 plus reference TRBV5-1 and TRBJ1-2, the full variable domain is KAGVTQTPRYLIKTRGQQVTLSCSPISGHRSVSWYQQTPGQGLQFLFEYFSETQRNKGNFPGRFSGRQFSNSRSEMNVSTLELGDSALYLCASSSVPVTGFVDNYGYTFGSGTRLTVV.

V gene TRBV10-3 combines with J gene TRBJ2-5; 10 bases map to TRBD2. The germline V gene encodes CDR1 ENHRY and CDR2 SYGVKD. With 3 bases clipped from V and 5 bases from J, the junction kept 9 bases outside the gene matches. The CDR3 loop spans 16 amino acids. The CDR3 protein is CAISDRKRGGPETQYF. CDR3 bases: TGTGCCATCAGTGATAGGAAGCGGGGGGGCCCGGAGACCCAGTACTTC.

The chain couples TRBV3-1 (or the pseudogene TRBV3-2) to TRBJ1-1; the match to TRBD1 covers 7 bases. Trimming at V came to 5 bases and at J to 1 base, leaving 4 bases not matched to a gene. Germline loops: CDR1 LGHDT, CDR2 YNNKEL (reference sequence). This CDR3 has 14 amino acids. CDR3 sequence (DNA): TGTGCCAGCAGCAACCGGGACAGGAACACTGAAGCTTTCTTT. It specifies CASSNRDRNTEAFF.

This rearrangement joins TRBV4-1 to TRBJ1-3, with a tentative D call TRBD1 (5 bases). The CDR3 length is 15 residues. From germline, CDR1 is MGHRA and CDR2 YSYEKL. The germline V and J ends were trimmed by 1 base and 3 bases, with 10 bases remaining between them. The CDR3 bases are TGCGCCAGCAGCCAAGTTAGGGGACTTGGAAACACCATATATTTT. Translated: CASSQVRGLGNTIYF.

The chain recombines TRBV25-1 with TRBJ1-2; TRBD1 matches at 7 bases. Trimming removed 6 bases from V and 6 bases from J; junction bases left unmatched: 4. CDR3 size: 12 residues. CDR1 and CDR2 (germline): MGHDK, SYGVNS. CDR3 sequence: CASRLTGDGYTF. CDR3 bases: TGTGCCAGCAGGCTCACAGGGGATGGCTACACCTTC.

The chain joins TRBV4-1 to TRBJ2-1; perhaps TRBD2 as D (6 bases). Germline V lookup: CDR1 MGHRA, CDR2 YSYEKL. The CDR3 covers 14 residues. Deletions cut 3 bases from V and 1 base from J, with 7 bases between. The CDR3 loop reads CASSQLASYNEQFF. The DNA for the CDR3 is TGCGCCAGCAGCCAGCTAGCGTCCTACAATGAGCAGTTCTTC.

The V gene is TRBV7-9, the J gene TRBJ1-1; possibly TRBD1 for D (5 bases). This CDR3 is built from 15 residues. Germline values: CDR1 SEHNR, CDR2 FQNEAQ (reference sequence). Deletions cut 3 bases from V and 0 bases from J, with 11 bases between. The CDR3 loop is CASSFGGTVNTEAFF. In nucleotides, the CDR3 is TGTGCCAGCAGCTTTGGGGGGACCGTGAACACTGAAGCTTTCTTT.